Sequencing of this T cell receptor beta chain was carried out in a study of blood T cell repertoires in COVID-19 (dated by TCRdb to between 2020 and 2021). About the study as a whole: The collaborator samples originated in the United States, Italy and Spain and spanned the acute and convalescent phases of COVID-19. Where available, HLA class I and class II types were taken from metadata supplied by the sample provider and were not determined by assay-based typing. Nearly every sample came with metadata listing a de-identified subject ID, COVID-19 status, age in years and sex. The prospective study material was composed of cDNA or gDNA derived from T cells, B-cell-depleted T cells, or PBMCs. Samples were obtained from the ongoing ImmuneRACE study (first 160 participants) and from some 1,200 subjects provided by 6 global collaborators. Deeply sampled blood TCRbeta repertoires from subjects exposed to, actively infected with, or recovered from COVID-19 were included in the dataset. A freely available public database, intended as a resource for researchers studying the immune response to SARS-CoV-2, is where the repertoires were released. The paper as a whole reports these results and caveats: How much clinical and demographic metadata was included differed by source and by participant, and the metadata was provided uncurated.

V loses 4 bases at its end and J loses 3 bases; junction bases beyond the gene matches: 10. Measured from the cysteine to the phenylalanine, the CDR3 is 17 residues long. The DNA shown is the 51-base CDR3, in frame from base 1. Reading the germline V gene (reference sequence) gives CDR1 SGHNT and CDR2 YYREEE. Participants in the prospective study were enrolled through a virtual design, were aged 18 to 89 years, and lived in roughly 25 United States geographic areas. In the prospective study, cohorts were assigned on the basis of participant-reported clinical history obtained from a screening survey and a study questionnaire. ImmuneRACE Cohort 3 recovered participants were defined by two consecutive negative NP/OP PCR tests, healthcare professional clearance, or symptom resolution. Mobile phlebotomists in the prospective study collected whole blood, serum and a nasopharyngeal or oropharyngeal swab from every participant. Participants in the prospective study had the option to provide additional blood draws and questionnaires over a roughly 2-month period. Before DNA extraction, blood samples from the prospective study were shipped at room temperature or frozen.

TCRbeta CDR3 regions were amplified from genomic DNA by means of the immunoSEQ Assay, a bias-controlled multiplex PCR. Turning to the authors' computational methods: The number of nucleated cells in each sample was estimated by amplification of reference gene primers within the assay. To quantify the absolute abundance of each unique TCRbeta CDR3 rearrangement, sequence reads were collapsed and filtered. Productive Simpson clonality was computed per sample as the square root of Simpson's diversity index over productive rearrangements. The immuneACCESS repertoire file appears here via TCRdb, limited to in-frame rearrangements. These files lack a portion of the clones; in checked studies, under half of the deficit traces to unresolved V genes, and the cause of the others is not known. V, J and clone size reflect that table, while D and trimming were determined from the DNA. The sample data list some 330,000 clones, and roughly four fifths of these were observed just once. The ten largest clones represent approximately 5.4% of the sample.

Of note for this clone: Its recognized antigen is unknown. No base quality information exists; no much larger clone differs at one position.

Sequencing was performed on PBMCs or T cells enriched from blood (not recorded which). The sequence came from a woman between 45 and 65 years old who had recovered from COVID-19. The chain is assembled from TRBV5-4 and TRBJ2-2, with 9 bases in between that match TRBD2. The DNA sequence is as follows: TGTGCCAGCAGCGACGGGACTAGCCGGGGGTACACCGGGGAGCTGTTTTTT. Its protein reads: CASSDGTSRGYTGELFF.